The clone carrying this T cell receptor beta chain was picked up a small number of times. This entry comes from a study of blood T cell repertoires in COVID-19. At the level of the study: Sites across the United States, Italy and Spain contributed samples from acute and convalescent COVID-19. Sample material is recorded as cDNA or gDNA derived from T cells, B-cell-depleted T cells, or PBMCs.

The length of the CDR3 is 15 residues. V was shortened by 7 bases and J by 7 bases, with 17 bases between the two germline ends. CDR1 MNHEY and CDR2 SVGAGI come from the germline V gene. In the original workflow: Researchers report that nucleated cell counts were estimated from reference gene primer amplification. The assay was immunoSEQ multiplex PCR, and TCRdb's table has in-frame clones only and misses some. V and J calls and clone size are those listed in that table; D and trimming were worked out from the DNA. The table lists approximately 49,000 clones, around nine tenths of them singletons. This sequence originates from a man in his forties or fifties with acute or convalescent COVID-19. The rearrangement uses TRBV6-5 and TRBJ1-6; D unresolved. The material sequenced was peripheral blood. As DNA, the CDR3 is TGTGCCAGCACGAGAGCCCGGGATGAAAATTCACCCCTCCACTTT. Translation gives CASTRARDENSPLHF.